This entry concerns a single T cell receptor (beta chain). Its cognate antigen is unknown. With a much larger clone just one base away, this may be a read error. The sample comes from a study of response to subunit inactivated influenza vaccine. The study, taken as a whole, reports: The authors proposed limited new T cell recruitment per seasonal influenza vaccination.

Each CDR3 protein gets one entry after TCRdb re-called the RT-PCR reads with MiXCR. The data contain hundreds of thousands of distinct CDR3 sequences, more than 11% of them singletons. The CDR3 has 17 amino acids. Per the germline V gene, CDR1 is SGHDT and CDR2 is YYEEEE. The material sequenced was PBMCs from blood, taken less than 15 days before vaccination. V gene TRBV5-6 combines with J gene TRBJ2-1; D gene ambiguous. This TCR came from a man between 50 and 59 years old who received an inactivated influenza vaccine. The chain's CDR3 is CAISLAVSLRQDNEQFF. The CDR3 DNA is TGTGCCATCAGCTTGGCAGTAAGTCTTCGGCAGGACAATGAGCAGTTCTTC.